The 21 T cell receptor beta chains listed next were all sequenced from one sample in a study of T cells expressing NK-cell markers. From its re-call of the 5' RACE reads, TCRdb lists each CDR3 protein once, without DNA. Its clone listing holds tens of thousands of distinct CDR3 sequences. Sequencing used blood T cells: a sorted CD56 or NKG2C T cell subset, CD4+ or CD8+ T cells, or bulk PBMC T cells (not recorded which). These receptors were obtained from a woman aged 18-69 years in good health.

The CDR3 spells CASRPWEGLDKNIQYF. V gene TRBV7-2 combines with J gene TRBJ2-4; the D call from TCRdb, TRBD2, cannot be confirmed without DNA. This CDR3 comprises 16 residues. The V gene's germline CDR1 is SGHTA and CDR2 FQGNSA.

This rearrangement joins TRBV4-1 to TRBJ2-7; TCRdb designates TRBD1, a call that cannot be tested without DNA. The CDR3 length is 15 residues. From germline, CDR1 is MGHRA and CDR2 YSYEKL. The CDR3 reads CASSRGTGTSYEQYF.

V gene TRBV29-1 combines with J gene TRBJ2-1; TCRdb proposes TRBD1, but this gene call is untestable without DNA. This CDR3 has 13 amino acids. Germline CDR1 and CDR2: SQVTM and ANQGSEA. CDR3 loop: CSAQGEKKFGQFF.

The rearrangement joins TRBV30 to TRBJ2-7; the TCRdb D gene call, TRBD1, has no DNA to confirm it. This CDR3 has 17 residues. Germline V gives CDR1 GTSNPN, CDR2 SVGIG (reference sequence). This CDR3 reads CAWSTDTGTQIPYEQYF. Full variable domain (missing parts from reference TRBV30 and TRBJ2-7): SQTIHQWPATLVQPVGSPLSLECTVEGTSNPNLYWYRQAAGRGLQLLFYSVGIGQISSEVPQNLSASRPQDRQFILSSKKLLLSDSGFYLCAWSTDTGTQIPYEQYFGPGTRLTVT.

The J gene is TRBJ1-4, the V gene TRBV7-9; TCRdb picks TRBD1, but there is no DNA to check that call. This CDR3 has 14 residues. CDR1 and CDR2 (germline): SEHNR, FQNEAQ (reference sequence). The CDR3 region is CASGPGEVNEKLFF.

The J gene is TRBJ2-1, the V gene TRBV28; TCRdb's D gene call, TRBD1, goes unchecked for lack of DNA. Germline CDR1 reads MDHEN; CDR2 reads SYDVKM. The CDR3 runs to 17 residues. The CDR3 here is CASSLPRGQGTRDEQFF.

The rearrangement uses TRBV9 and TRBJ1-3. This CDR3 has 16 residues. Looked up from germline, CDR1 is SGDLS and CDR2 is YYNGEE. This CDR3 reads CASSVAGGTAGNTIYF.

J is TRBJ2-1 and V is TRBV5-1. In germline, CDR1 is SGHRS, CDR2 YFSETQ. The CDR3 length is 17 residues. CDR3 protein: CASNEFPESNSYNEQFF.

The chain combines TRBV3-1 with TRBJ2-5; TCRdb calls TRBD1, which cannot be checked without DNA. CDR3 length: 15 amino acids. Germline assignment: CDR1 LGHDT and CDR2 YNNKEL (reference sequence). The CDR3 region is CASSQGLQSQETQYF.

The J gene is TRBJ2-2, the V gene TRBV28; TCRdb proposes TRBD2, but this gene call is untestable without DNA. Germline values: CDR1 MDHEN, CDR2 SYDVKM. The CDR3 is 15 residues long. CDR3 amino acids: CASSLGDLDTGELFF.

This chain uses TRBV2 with TRBJ2-6; the D gene TCRdb calls, TRBD2, cannot be checked with no DNA. CDR3 length: 16 amino acids. Germline values: CDR1 SNHLY, CDR2 FYNNEI. The CDR3 protein is CASSERRYSGANVLTF. Together with reference TRBV2 and TRBJ2-6, the CDR3 gives the full variable domain: EPEVTQTPSHQVTQMGQEVILRCVPISNHLYFYWYRQILGQKVEFLVSFYNNEISEKSEIFDDQFSVERPDGSNFTLKIRSTKLEDSAMYFCASSERRYSGANVLTFGAGSRLTVL.

The chain is built from TRBV29-1 and TRBJ2-7; no DNA is available, so the TRBD1 call from TCRdb remains unchecked. The CDR3 is 14 residues long. Germline CDR1 reads SQVTM; CDR2 reads ANQGSEA. The CDR3: CSVRSGTGGYEQYF.

V and J are TRBV4-1 and TRBJ1-1. This CDR3 has 14 residues. The germline gives CDR1 MGHRA, CDR2 YSYEKL. The chain's CDR3 is CASSQEGFNTEAFF.

The rearrangement uses TRBV20-1 and TRBJ2-2. This CDR3 region has 13 residues. Germline V CDR1 and CDR2: DFQATT, SNEGSKA (reference sequence). The CDR3 here is CSATGADTGELFF.

The V gene is TRBV7-9, the J gene TRBJ2-7; no DNA is available, so the TRBD1 call from TCRdb remains unchecked. Germline CDR1 is SEHNR and CDR2 is FQNEAQ (reference sequence). The CDR3 loop spans 15 amino acids. CDR3 amino acids: CASSQGTESSYEQYF. Using reference TRBV7-9 and TRBJ2-7 for the parts outside the CDR3, the full variable domain is DTGVSQNPRHKITKRGQNVTFRCDPISEHNRLYWYRQTLGQGPEFLTYFQNEAQLEKSRLLSDRFSAERPKGSFSTLEIQRTEQGDSAMYLCASSQGTESSYEQYFGPGTRLTVT.

The chain has TRBV7-9 and TRBJ2-4; TCRdb's assignment of TRBD1 cannot be checked, as there is no DNA. This CDR3 region has 17 residues. Per germline, CDR1 SEHNR and CDR2 FQNEAQ (reference sequence). The CDR3 region is CASSSPVEGVGKNIQYF.

CDR3 protein: CASSFGEGANEQYF. This rearrangement joins TRBV5-1 to TRBJ2-7; the TCRdb D gene call, TRBD1, has no DNA to confirm it. Germline V gene data show CDR1 as SGHRS and CDR2 as YFSETQ. The CDR3 is 14 residues long.

The CDR3: CASSYSSERGRRGEQYF. The V gene is TRBV6-5, the J gene TRBJ2-7; TCRdb's D call, TRBD1, is unchecked because there is no DNA. Germline V CDR1 and CDR2: MNHEY, SVGAGI. The CDR3 covers 17 residues.

The chain links TRBV7-9 to TRBJ1-1; without DNA, the TCRdb call of TRBD1 cannot be checked. The germline CDR1 and CDR2 sequences are SEHNR and FQNEAQ (reference sequence). This CDR3 has 11 amino acids. CDR3 sequence: CASNPYTEAFF.

The chain joins TRBV7-9 to TRBJ2-3; there is no DNA to check the TCRdb D call of TRBD1. Germline CDR1 and CDR2: SEHNR and FQNEAQ (reference sequence). There are 14 residues in the CDR3. The CDR3 spells CASIMGRERDTQYF. The full variable domain, its missing parts supplied by reference TRBV7-9 and TRBJ2-3, is DTGVSQNPRHKITKRGQNVTFRCDPISEHNRLYWYRQTLGQGPEFLTYFQNEAQLEKSRLLSDRFSAERPKGSFSTLEIQRTEQGDSAMYLCASIMGRERDTQYFGPGTRLTVL.

CDR3 region: CASSDDGSNEKLFF. The V gene is TRBV2, the J gene TRBJ1-4. CDR1 is SNHLY, CDR2 FYNNEI, per germline. The CDR3 is made up of 14 amino acids.